A single sample is the source of the 30 T cell receptor beta chains below, sequenced in a study of control samples from healthy donors and cancer patients (dated by TCRdb to 2018 to 2021). The library was obtained by the immunoSEQ multiplex PCR assay. TCRdb's version of the immuneACCESS table is confined to in-frame rearrangements and falls short of the full clone set. An unresolved V gene accounts for under half of the shortfall where checked; the remainder is of unknown origin. The sample table contains roughly 400,000 clones; only one count was recorded for around 90% of them. The biggest ten clones account for 5.5% to 7.5% of the sample. What was sequenced was PBMCs. These receptors originate from a man in his forties with head and neck cancer.

J is TRBJ1-2 and V is TRBV12-3 or TRBV12-4; D is undetermined. The V and J ends lost 5 bases and 2 bases respectively, with 9 bases between them. This CDR3 is built from 13 residues. This chain's CDR3 is CASSPVPNYGYTF. For the CDR3, the DNA is TGTGCCAGCAGTCCCGTTCCGAACTATGGCTACACCTTC.

The chain employs TRBV4-3 and TRBJ2-1, with D maybe TRBD1 (5 bases). This CDR3 comprises 15 residues. Trimming took 2 bases from V and 8 from J, leaving 16 bases between them. Germline V gives CDR1 LGHNA, CDR2 YSLEER. CDR3 coding DNA: TGCGCCAGCAGCCAACAGGGCCTGTTCGAGGATGAGCAGTTCTTC. Translating gives CASSQQGLFEDEQFF.

This clone appeared once. V gene TRBV7-8 combines with J gene TRBJ2-5; TRBD2 matches at 10 bases. The V segment lost 3 bases and the J segment 2 bases; nucleotides outside the gene matches: 6. This CDR3 comprises 16 residues. CDR1 SGHVS and CDR2 FQNEAQ come from the germline V gene. CDR3 in DNA: TGTGCCAGCAGCTTTCTGGGACTAGCGCTTCAAGAGACCCAGTACTTC. It specifies CASSFLGLALQETQYF.

In regard to this clone: The sample carries other DNA sequences with the same CDR3. This chain uses TRBV18 with TRBJ2-7; D perhaps matches TRBD1 (6 bases). This CDR3 contains 12 residues. The germline V and J ends were trimmed by 3 bases and 3 bases, with 6 bases remaining between them. Germline CDR1 reads KGHSH; CDR2 reads LQKENI. The CDR3 DNA sequence: TGTGCCAGCTCACCGGACAGCTACGAGCAGTACTTC. This sequence encodes CASSPDSYEQYF.

V and J are TRBV5-1 and TRBJ1-1; D might be TRBD1 (5 bases). This CDR3 region has 15 residues. CDR1 and CDR2 from the germline V gene are SGHRS and YFSETQ. With 0 bases removed from V and 1 base from J, the gap between germline ends came to 10 bases. CDR3 sequence reads: CASSLAGLGNTEAFF. The CDR3 DNA reads as TGCGCCAGCAGCTTGGCAGGGTTAGGGAACACTGAAGCTTTCTTT. The full variable domain, completed using reference TRBV5-1 and TRBJ1-1, is KAGVTQTPRYLIKTRGQQVTLSCSPISGHRSVSWYQQTPGQGLQFLFEYFSETQRNKGNFPGRFSGRQFSNSRSEMNVSTLELGDSALYLCASSLAGLGNTEAFFGQGTRLTVV.

The V gene is TRBV2, the J gene TRBJ1-1; TRBD1 matches at 7 bases. CDR1 and CDR2 (germline): SNHLY, FYNNEI. CDR3 size: 15 residues. The J segment lost 4 bases and the V segment lost 7 bases, leaving 12 bases of the junction unmatched. In DNA form, the CDR3 reads TGTGCCAGCATCAGGGACAGTCGTAGGGGCACTGAAGCTTTCTTT. Amino acid sequence: CASIRDSRRGTEAFF.

The V gene is TRBV11-2, the J gene TRBJ1-5; the D is unclear. The CDR3 is 15 residues long. V was trimmed by 1 base and J by 0 bases, leaving 7 bases between them. Germline CDR1 reads SGHAT; CDR2 reads FQNNGV. CDR3 sequence: CASSLVGDSNQPQHF. CDR3 in DNA: TGTGCCAGCAGCTTAGTGGGCGATAGCAATCAGCCCCAGCATTTT.

This chain uses TRBV30 with TRBJ1-1, with 8 positions matching TRBD1. The CDR3 sequence is 13 residues long. V was pared by 0 bases and J by 4 bases, with 1 base of the junction left unmatched. Germline loops: CDR1 GTSNPN, CDR2 SVGIG (reference sequence). The CDR3 reads CAWSVDRATEAFF. CDR3 nucleotides: TGTGCCTGGAGTGTGGACAGGGCCACTGAAGCTTTCTTT.

This chain uses TRBV24-1 with TRBJ2-6; D may be TRBD2 (6 bases). The CDR3 totals 13 residues. V lost 12 bases and J lost 0, with 8 bases in between. Germline V lookup: CDR1 KGHDR, CDR2 SFDVKD. Here the CDR3 DNA reads TGTGCCGGAGGGAGCTCTGGGGCCAACGTCCTGACTTTC. Its translation is CAGGSSGANVLTF.

The J gene is TRBJ2-7, the V gene TRBV7-9; 10 bases map to TRBD1. This CDR3 has 14 residues. Germline lookup yields CDR1 SEHNR and CDR2 FQNEAQ (reference sequence). V trimming: 5 bases; J trimming: 4 bases; junction bases outside the gene matches: 5. This CDR3 is CASSPGTGEYEQYF. The CDR3 DNA sequence: TGTGCCAGCAGCCCCGGGACAGGGGAATACGAGCAGTACTTC.

The CDR3 coding sequence is TGCAGCGTAGTAACGTTGTCCTACGAGCAGTACTTC. Residues: CSVVTLSYEQYF. This chain uses TRBV29-1 with TRBJ2-7; D is uncertain. Per germline, CDR1 SQVTM and CDR2 ANQGSEA. CDR3 size: 12 residues. V shed 6 bases and J shed 1 base, with 10 bases lying between them.

The chain combines TRBV5-1 with TRBJ1-1; 8 nucleotides agree with TRBD1. Germline V gives CDR1 SGHRS, CDR2 YFSETQ. The CDR3 extends over 19 amino acids. The trim removed 6 bases at V and 1 base at J, leaving 20 bases unmatched. CDR3 nucleotide sequence: TGCGCCAGCACCTCTTTTCCGGGACAGGTGGCAGGGGGGAACACTGAAGCTTTCTTT. This codes for CASTSFPGQVAGGNTEAFF.

The CDR3 here is CASSLGGLAAYNEQFF. The CDR3 DNA reads TGTGCCAGCAGCTTAGGAGGGCTAGCGGCCTACAATGAGCAGTTCTTC. This rearrangement joins TRBV7-3 to TRBJ2-1; 7 positions agree with TRBD2. CDR1 and CDR2 (germline): SGHTA, FQGTGA. The length of the CDR3 is 16 residues. V gave up 2 bases and J gave up 2 bases; unmatched junction bases: 6.

DNA for the CDR3: TGTGCCAGCAACCCCAGGAGACCCTCTGGAAACACCATATATTTT. The encoded protein is CASNPRRPSGNTIYF. The chain is built from TRBV28 and TRBJ1-3, with D unresolved. Germline V gene lookup returns CDR1 MDHEN and CDR2 SYDVKM. Trimming took 7 bases from V and 0 from J, leaving 13 bases between them. The CDR3 spans 15 residues.

CDR3 in amino acids: CASSLAPGGPGSYEQYF. CDR3 sequence (DNA): TGTGCCAGCAGCTTGGCACCGGGAGGGCCTGGCTCCTACGAGCAGTACTTC. The chain combines TRBV5-6 with TRBJ2-7; TRBD2 matches 8 bases. Trimming at V came to 0 bases and at J to 0 bases, leaving 8 bases not matched to a gene. In germline, CDR1 is SGHDT, CDR2 YYEEEE. The CDR3 length is 17 residues.

The chain links TRBV28 to TRBJ2-7, with D possibly being TRBD1 (5 bases). CDR3 length equals 13 residues. V was clipped by 3 bases and J by 8 bases, with 14 bases between them. The germline CDR1 and CDR2 sequences are MDHEN and SYDVKM. The CDR3 DNA reads as TGTGCCAGCAGTTTCTCGGCCAGGGTGAAGCAGTACTTC. It translates to CASSFSARVKQYF.

This clone appeared once. The rearrangement uses TRBV18 and TRBJ2-7; 7 nucleotides agree with TRBD1. Germline V gene sequence: CDR1 KGHSH, CDR2 LQKENI. CDR3 length: 16 residues. J was trimmed by 2 bases and V by 3 bases; bases with no gene match: 10. This CDR3 reads CASSPRGQELTYEQYF. The CDR3 DNA is TGTGCCAGCTCACCCCGCGGACAGGAACTAACCTACGAGCAGTACTTC.

The chain combines TRBV27 with TRBJ1-6, with a weak D call TRBD1 (6 bases). The CDR3 totals 15 residues. Germline V lookup: CDR1 MNHEY, CDR2 SMNVEV (reference sequence). V was clipped by 6 bases and J by 4 bases, with 13 bases between them. The CDR3 DNA reads TGTGCCAGCAGCTGGACAGAAGCTTATAATTCACCCCTCCACTTT. Its protein product is CASSWTEAYNSPLHF.

V is TRBV11-2 and J is TRBJ2-7, with 9 bases fitting TRBD1. V trimming: 2 bases; J trimming: 0 bases; junction bases outside the gene matches: 8. Germline-derived CDR1 and CDR2 are SGHAT and FQNNGV. The CDR3 has 17 amino acids. The CDR3 reads CASSLKDRGPDSYEQYF. The CDR3 DNA reads TGTGCCAGCAGCTTAAAGGACAGGGGCCCGGACTCCTACGAGCAGTACTTC.

This sequence joins TRBV30 and TRBJ2-1, with 8 bases lining up with TRBD1. This CDR3 has 14 amino acids. Germline assignment: CDR1 GTSNPN and CDR2 SVGIG (reference sequence). V was pared by 3 bases and J by 5 bases, with 6 bases of the junction left unmatched. The CDR3: CAWSSGTGNNEQFF. CDR3 sequence (DNA): TGTGCCTGGAGCTCCGGGACAGGAAACAATGAGCAGTTCTTC.

This clone has more than one count but fewer than ten. The J gene is TRBJ1-5, the V gene TRBV7-2; no clear D gene. Trimming cost V 1 base and J 9 bases, with 10 bases left between them. CDR1 is SGHTA and CDR2 is FQGNSA in the germline V gene. This CDR3 contains 13 residues. In nucleotides, the CDR3 is TGTGCCAGCAGCTTAGACTTCCCCCGGCCCCAGCATTTT. The encoded protein is CASSLDFPRPQHF.

The chain employs TRBV28 and TRBJ2-3; D gene uncertain. Germline lookup yields CDR1 MDHEN and CDR2 SYDVKM. V lost 7 bases to trimming and J lost 3 bases, with 17 bases between them. This CDR3 is 15 amino acids long. The CDR3 DNA reads as TGTGCCAGCACCCTCAGTGACACTAATACAGATACGCAGTATTTT. It specifies CASTLSDTNTDTQYF.

V and J are TRBV9 and TRBJ2-5; perhaps D is TRBD1 or TRBD2 (6 bases each). Germline assignment: CDR1 SGDLS and CDR2 YYNGEE. CDR3 length: 16 amino acids. V was shortened by 1 base and J by 5 bases, with 18 bases between the two germline ends. CDR3 sequence: CASSVRERGGTETQYF. The CDR3 DNA reads TGTGCCAGCAGCGTACGGGAGAGAGGGGGGACGGAGACCCAGTACTTC. The full variable domain, rest sourced from reference TRBV9 and TRBJ2-5, is DSGVTQTPKHLITATGQRVTLRCSPRSGDLSVYWYQQSLDQGLQFLIQYYNGEERAKGNILERFSAQQFPDLHSELNLSSLELGDSALYFCASSVRERGGTETQYFGPGTRLLVL.

The V gene is TRBV28, the J gene TRBJ1-2; possible D gene TRBD1, 5 bases. CDR1 is MDHEN, CDR2 SYDVKM, per germline. The V gene lost 6 bases and the J gene lost 0 bases, with 14 bases spanning the gap. The CDR3 is made up of 15 amino acids. In DNA, the CDR3 is TGTGCCAGCAGAAAGGGGCCAGGACCTAACTATGGCTACACCTTC. This sequence encodes CASRKGPGPNYGYTF.

The rearrangement uses TRBV28 and TRBJ1-5; D gene unclear. The CDR3 spans 18 residues. V was cut by 5 bases and J by 1 base, with 21 bases left in between. The V gene's germline CDR1 is MDHEN and CDR2 SYDVKM. CDR3: CASSHSWGKRRSNQPQHF. The DNA for the CDR3 is TGTGCCAGCAGTCACAGCTGGGGAAAAAGACGGAGCAATCAGCCCCAGCATTTT.

The chain uses TRBV27 and TRBJ2-5, with 7 bases matching TRBD1. CDR3 length: 14 residues. The V segment lost 2 bases and the J segment 3 bases; nucleotides outside the gene matches: 3. Germline assignment: CDR1 MNHEY and CDR2 SMNVEV (reference sequence). CDR3 loop: CASSLTDREETQYF. CDR3 coding DNA: TGTGCCAGCAGTTTAACCGACAGGGAAGAGACCCAGTACTTC.

J is TRBJ2-7 and V is TRBV10-3; D is unresolved. Trimming took off 0 bases at V and 4 bases at J, with 4 bases between the two ends. Germline V CDR1 and CDR2: ENHRY, SYGVKD. This CDR3 is built from 12 residues. CDR3: CAISESMYEQYF. CDR3 DNA sequence: TGTGCCATCAGTGAGTCGATGTACGAGCAGTACTTC.

The V gene is TRBV30, the J gene TRBJ2-7; 7 positions agree with TRBD1. Germline loops: CDR1 GTSNPN, CDR2 SVGIG (reference sequence). Trimming at V came to 1 base and at J to 5 bases, leaving 5 bases not matched to a gene. CDR3 length: 13 amino acids. The CDR3 loop is CAWSAQGINEQYF. Written as DNA, the CDR3 is TGTGCCTGGAGTGCACAGGGGATCAACGAGCAGTACTTC.

The J gene is TRBJ1-5, the V gene TRBV7-8; D remains unclear. This CDR3 is 16 amino acids long. V lost 4 bases to trimming and J lost 3 bases, with 16 bases between them. Germline CDR1 is SGHVS and CDR2 is FQNEAQ. The CDR3 nucleotides read TGTGCCAGCAGCTCCCGCCCCGTGCCACTCAATCAGCCCCAGCATTTT. Protein: CASSSRPVPLNQPQHF.

The chain carries TRBV4-2 and TRBJ2-7, with TRBD1 matching 10 bases. The CDR3 sequence is 15 residues long. Trimming at V came to 0 bases and at J to 12 bases, leaving 11 bases not matched to a gene. The germline gives CDR1 LGHNA, CDR2 YNFKEQ. CDR3: CASSQDRDRGAPLYF. CDR3 DNA sequence: TGTGCCAGCAGCCAAGATAGGGACAGGGGCGCCCCTTTGTACTTC.